One and the same sample provided the 14 T cell receptor beta chains below, sequenced in a study of cytomegalovirus exposure and HLA in healthy donors. PCR primers comprised 60 Vbeta and 13 Jbeta primers. Here immunoSEQ multiplex PCR was the method, and the copy in TCRdb shows in-frame clones only, minus some. The sample includes some 270,000 clones, about 90% seen only once; the top ten take 1.7%. Sequenced input: PBMCs. The source is a girl aged 2-10 years in good health and CMV-seronegative.

V usage is TRBV29-1 and J usage is TRBJ2-7, with 8 bases aligning to TRBD2. From germline, CDR1 is SQVTM and CDR2 ANQGSEA. This CDR3 contains 14 residues. V shed 4 bases, J shed 6 bases, and the junction held 11 bases outside the gene matches. In DNA, the CDR3 is TGCAGCGTTGGCAGCGCGGGAGGTGCTAGCGAGCAGTACTTC. Translation: CSVGSAGGASEQYF.

The rearrangement joins TRBV4-2 to TRBJ2-7; D not resolved. Germline loops: CDR1 LGHNA, CDR2 YNFKEQ. The germline V and J ends were trimmed by 2 bases and 2 bases, with 13 bases remaining between them. The CDR3 spans 15 residues. CDR3 sequence: CASSQTTAKAYEQYF. The CDR3 DNA reads as TGTGCCAGCAGCCAAACTACCGCGAAAGCCTACGAGCAGTACTTC.

The genes are TRBV6-1 and TRBJ2-1, with 9 positions matching TRBD2. Germline CDR1 MNHNS, CDR2 SASEGT. This CDR3 is built from 16 residues. The V segment lost 2 bases and the J segment 4 bases; nucleotides outside the gene matches: 6. The CDR3 DNA reads as TGTGCCAGCAGTGAATCAGCGGGGGGATTATACAATGAGCAGTTCTTC. Its protein product is CASSESAGGLYNEQFF.

This clone was counted only a few times. The chain carries TRBV14 and TRBJ1-5; the D is unclear. The germline CDR1 and CDR2 sequences are SGHDN and FVKESK. The CDR3 sequence is 13 residues long. V lost 1 base to trimming and J lost 2 bases, with 3 bases between them. The chain's CDR3 is CASSQARNQPQHF. The CDR3 nucleotides are TGTGCCAGCAGCCAAGCTCGCAATCAGCCCCAGCATTTT. Based on the CDR3 plus reference TRBV14 and TRBJ1-5, the full variable domain is EAGVTQFPSHSVIEKGQTVTLRCDPISGHDNLYWYRRVMGKEIKFLLHFVKESKQDESGMPNNRFLAERTGGTYSTLKVQPAELEDSGVYFCASSQARNQPQHFGDGTRLSIL.

V usage is TRBV5-1 and J usage is TRBJ1-1; D may be TRBD1 (5 bases). The CDR3 has 14 amino acids. Germline CDR1 SGHRS, CDR2 YFSETQ. The V gene lost 0 bases and the J gene lost 2 bases, with 8 bases spanning the gap. In DNA, the CDR3 is TGCGCCAGCAGCTTGGTTGACAGCAACACTGAAGCTTTCTTT. It codes for CASSLVDSNTEAFF.

The J gene is TRBJ2-7, the V gene TRBV2; D is possibly TRBD1 (6 bases). The V end was cut by 5 bases, the J end by 0 bases, with 20 bases between. Germline-derived CDR1 and CDR2 are SNHLY and FYNNEI. The CDR3 is 17 residues long. CDR3 protein: CASSSRAGTDSSYEQYF. CDR3 in DNA: TGTGCCAGCAGTTCGCGCGCCGGGACGGACAGCTCCTACGAGCAGTACTTC.

A few counts support this clone. The V gene is TRBV2, the J gene TRBJ2-3, with 12 bases that match TRBD2. V lost 6 bases to trimming and J lost 4 bases; unmatched junction nucleotides: 5. CDR1 is SNHLY and CDR2 is FYNNEI in the germline V gene. CDR3 length equals 15 residues. CDR3 nucleotide sequence: TGTGCCAGCAGCAGACTAGCGGGAGTCCCAGATACGCAGTATTTT. It is translated as CASSRLAGVPDTQYF.

The J gene is TRBJ2-5, the V gene TRBV6-4; TRBD2 matches at 11 bases. The CDR3 consists of 15 residues. Germline V gene lookup returns CDR1 MRHNA and CDR2 SNTAGT. Trimming took 6 bases from V and 2 from J; bases not matched to a gene: 5. The CDR3 loop is CASSPSGGQQETQYF. The CDR3 nucleotides read TGTGCCAGCAGCCCTAGCGGGGGGCAACAAGAGACCCAGTACTTC.

A few counts support this clone. The gene calls are TRBV9 and TRBJ1-3; D is possibly TRBD1 (6 bases). CDR1 is SGDLS, CDR2 YYNGEE, per germline. The CDR3 contains 17 residues. Trimming pared 4 bases from V and 0 bases from J, leaving 17 bases between. CDR3 sequence reads: CASSQLTGQSSGNTIYF. CDR3 sequence (DNA): TGTGCCAGCAGCCAACTAACCGGACAGTCCTCTGGAAACACCATATATTTT.

This clone was seen just once. The chain joins TRBV13 to TRBJ2-7; a weak D match, TRBD1 (5 bases). Germline lookup yields CDR1 PRHDT and CDR2 FYEKMQ (reference sequence). The CDR3 contains 14 residues. V lost 4 bases and J lost 1, with 11 bases in between. For the CDR3, the DNA is TGTGCCAGCAGCTCGCCGACAGATTCCTACGAGCAGTACTTC. It codes for CASSSPTDSYEQYF.

V is TRBV9 and J is TRBJ2-2; 7 bases are a match to TRBD1. The V gene's germline CDR1 is SGDLS and CDR2 YYNGEE. The V gene end was trimmed by 4 bases and the J gene end by 1 base; junction bases not matched to a gene: 7. This CDR3 contains 16 residues. The CDR3 region is CASSLRQGQNTGELFF. CDR3 coding DNA: TGTGCCAGCAGCTTACGACAGGGTCAGAACACCGGGGAGCTGTTTTTT.

V and J are TRBV10-3 and TRBJ2-6, with 7 bases fitting TRBD2. CDR3 length equals 17 residues. The junction had 6 bases not matched to a gene; V was cut back by 0 bases and J by 4 bases. From germline, CDR1 is ENHRY and CDR2 SYGVKD. The DNA for the CDR3 is TGTGCCATCAGTGAGTCGTCGGGAGGCGCCGGGGCCAACGTCCTGACTTTC. This codes for CAISESSGGAGANVLTF.

This clone appeared once. The chain employs TRBV12-5 and TRBJ2-7, with a tentative D call TRBD2 (6 bases). This CDR3 spans 15 amino acids. Trimming shortened V by 3 bases and J by 5 bases, and 17 bases separated the two germline ends. Germline CDR1 and CDR2: LGHNT and FRNRAP. The CDR3 nucleotides are TGTGCTAGTGGTTTTGTCTCGACTAGTTCCCACGAGCAGTACTTC. The encoded protein is CASGFVSTSSHEQYF.

The rearrangement links TRBV6-1 to TRBJ1-5; D remains ambiguous. The germline gives CDR1 MNHNS, CDR2 SASEGT. The V gene lost 7 bases and the J gene lost 5 bases, with 18 bases spanning the gap. The CDR3 extends over 15 amino acids. CDR3 nucleotide sequence: TGTGCCAGCAACGAGAGGGCGCATCCCCATCAGCCCCAGCATTTT. It is translated as CASNERAHPHQPQHF.